This TCR beta chain derives from a study of T cells in pancreatic ductal adenocarcinoma (dated 2017 in TCRdb). Looking at the study overall: Surgically resected pancreatic ductal adenocarcinoma specimens were analyzed for the quantity, spatial distribution, and characteristics of both suppressive cells and tumor-infiltrating CD8+ T cells, an effort aimed at clarifying the adaptive T-cell response occurring naturally.

CDR1 and CDR2 (SGHRS, YFSETQ) derive from the germline V gene. Trimming accounts for 4 bases at V and 2 bases at J, while the number of junction bases matched to no gene is 4. The CDR3 goes from the cysteine to the phenylalanine over 15 residues. CDR3 DNA only is kept here, 45 bases in frame from base 1. The immunoSEQ hsTCRB kit was used to amplify TCR beta CDR3 regions from genomic DNA. An Illumina HiSeq system was used for high-throughput TRB CDR3 sequencing. The paper's processing steps were these. The immunoSEQ software was used to analyze sequencing reads, and nonproductive sequences containing premature stops or frame-shifts were excluded. Clonality of the repertoire was calculated as one minus Shannon entropy normalized by log2 of the number of unique productive sequences. In TCRdb, the immuneACCESS table is reduced to in-frame sequences with V and J assigned. These tables do not hold every clone; where another copy was compared, an unresolved V gene accounts for under half, and the others remain unexplained. The D gene and trimming were derived from the DNA, and the V and J assignments and clone size from that table. Here the sample has under 30,000 clones; just over 90% occur a single time. The ten largest clones add up to more than 2% of the sample.

Selected pancreatic ductal adenocarcinoma patients had undergone surgery without neoadjuvant therapy. Peripheral blood was collected in heparin tubes, and PBMCs were isolated by histopaque density gradient and cryopreserved in roughly 9.7% DMSO. The DNeasy Blood and Tissue Kit, with Proteinase K and RNase treatment, was used to extract genomic DNA from more than five PBMC specimens and roughly 9 flash-frozen tumor specimens. The research as a whole found: Blood samples had more total productive templates and roughly 8.4-fold more unique clonotypes than tumor samples. Because inoperable disease is present at presentation in most pancreatic cancer patients, the resected cohort was biased toward the minority with early-stage disease. Tumor versus blood clonality comparisons may be biased because tumors are enriched in CD45RO+ effector rather than naive T cells, biasing toward lower diversity. T-cell clonality showed no significant difference between tumor and blood, with a mean clonality of around 0.11 in tumors and approximately 0.072 in blood.

As concerns this clone: This clone's antigen is unknown. No base-level quality is on record; no much larger clone is a single base apart.

This sequence originates from a human donor with pancreatic ductal adenocarcinoma. The chain was built from TRBV5-1 and TRBJ2-2, with 8 bases matching TRBD2. Sequencing was done on a sample of PBMCs. The sequenced DNA: TGCGCCAGCAGCCTAATAGCGGGAAACACCGGGGAGCTGTTTTTT. Its coded protein is CASSLIAGNTGELFF.